Listed below are T cell receptor beta chains from one sample, sequenced in a study of T cells in Graves' hyperthyroidism and ophthalmopathy. One entry per CDR3 protein results from TCRdb running MiXCR on the multiplex PCR reads. The sample yields about 620,000 distinct CDR3 sequences, 15% to 20% seen once. Sample: blood. Every receptor here comes from a woman under 40 with Graves' hyperthyroidism. The conserved cysteine and the conserved F or W are not part of the CDR3 here. Each record gives: V gene, J gene, D gene, CDR3 protein. A D gene is named only where the DNA matches it firmly.

>TRBV9|TRBJ2-7|.
ASSVTDSYEQY
>TRBV3-1|TRBJ2-1|TRBD1
ASSQDRSSYNEQF
>TRBV7-2|TRBJ2-5|.
ASSPWETQY
>TRBV18|TRBJ2-7|.
ASSPGQTSYEQY
>TRBV5-6|TRBJ2-5|TRBD2
ASRASTSGRDSPQY
>TRBV12-3/TRBV12-4|TRBJ2-5|.
ASSFVGRETQY
>TRBV12-3/TRBV12-4|TRBJ2-3|.
ASSFYGRADTQY
>TRBV7-9|TRBJ2-1|.
ASRGERAPQF
>TRBV6-5|TRBJ1-6|.
ASSYSGGADNSPLH
>TRBV5-6|TRBJ2-2|.
ASSFLPTGQNTGELF
>TRBV5-1|TRBJ2-3|TRBD1
ASSPGQGTDTQY
>TRBV4-1|TRBJ2-2|.
ASSFSITGTGELF
>TRBV6-1|TRBJ2-1|.
ASSEFGSRPYNEQF
>TRBV7-3|TRBJ2-5|.
ASSTTKQETQY
>TRBV11-2|TRBJ2-3|.
ASSSGTEGGDTQY
>TRBV6-2/TRBV6-3|TRBJ1-2|.
ASSRQTNYGYT